This T cell receptor (beta chain) came from a study of CD8 T cells in ankylosing spondylitis. Each CDR3 protein is one row after TCRdb ran MiXCR on the 5' RACE reads. There are some 37,000 distinct CDR3 sequences in the sample; approximately 16% occur only once, and around 50% lies in the top ten. Study observations and caveats: Existing reports had already noted some motif variants in reactive arthritis synovial fluid and blood.

A remark on this clonotype: What it binds is unknown.

With 6 bases removed from V and 2 bases from J, the gap between germline ends came to 21 bases. This CDR3 contains 16 residues. From germline, CDR1 is DFQATT and CDR2 SNEGSKA (reference sequence). V and J are TRBV20-1 and TRBJ2-3; D is possibly TRBD1 (5 bases). Sample: blood. This receptor was taken from a male donor with ankylosing spondylitis or in good health (not recorded which). The chain's CDR3 is CSASLAGRLATDTQYF. DNA of the CDR3: TGCAGTGCCTCTCTCGCAGGGCGTCTCGCCACAGATACGCAGTATTTT.